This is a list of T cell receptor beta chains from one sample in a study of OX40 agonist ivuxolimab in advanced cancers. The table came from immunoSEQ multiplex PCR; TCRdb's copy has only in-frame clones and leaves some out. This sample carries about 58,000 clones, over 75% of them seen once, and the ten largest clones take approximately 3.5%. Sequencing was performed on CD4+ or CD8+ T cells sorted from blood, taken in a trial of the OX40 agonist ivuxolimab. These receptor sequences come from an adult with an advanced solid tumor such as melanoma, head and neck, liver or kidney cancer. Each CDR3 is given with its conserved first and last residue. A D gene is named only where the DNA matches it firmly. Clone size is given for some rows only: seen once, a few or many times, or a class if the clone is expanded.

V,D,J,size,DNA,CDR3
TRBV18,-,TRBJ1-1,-,TGTGCCAGCTCCCCCCGGTCCCACACTGAAGCTTTCTTT,CASSPRSHTEAFF
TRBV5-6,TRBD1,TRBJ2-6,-,TGTGCCAGCAGCAACGACAGGGTTGGGGCCAACGTCCTGACTTTC,CASSNDRVGANVLTF
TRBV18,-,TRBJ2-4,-,TGTGCCAGCTCCCCGGATGAAGCCAAAAACATTCAGTACTTC,CASSPDEAKNIQYF
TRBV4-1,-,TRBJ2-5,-,TGCGCCAGCAGGCCAACGGGACTCATAGGAGAGACCCAGTACTTC,CASRPTGLIGETQYF
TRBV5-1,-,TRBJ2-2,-,TGCGCCAGCAGCCAGAGCCTGCAGGGAGCGAACACCGGGGAGCTGTTTTTT,CASSQSLQGANTGELFF
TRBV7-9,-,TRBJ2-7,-,TGTGCCAGCAGCTTAGACGGGACGAAACCCTACGAGCAGTACTTC,CASSLDGTKPYEQYF
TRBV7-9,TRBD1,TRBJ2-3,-,TGTGCCAGCAGCCCAGGGACAGGGAAGGCGACAGATACGCAGTATTTT,CASSPGTGKATDTQYF
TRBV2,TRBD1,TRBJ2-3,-,TGTGCCAGCAGCTCGGACAGGGCAGAGACAGATACGCAGTATTTT,CASSSDRAETDTQYF
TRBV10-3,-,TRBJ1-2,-,TGTGCCATCAGTGCAGGGCCCGGCTACACCTTC,CAISAGPGYTF
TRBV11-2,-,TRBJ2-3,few,TGTGCCAGCAGCTTAGATATTGGAGGGACAGATACGCAGTATTTT,CASSLDIGGTDTQYF
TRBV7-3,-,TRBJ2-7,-,TGTGCCAGCCATCGTCTCCGCTACGAGCAGTACTTC,CASHRLRYEQYF
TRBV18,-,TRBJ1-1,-,TGTGCCAGCTCACCACCGGGTCCGTCAGGTGAAGCTTTCTTT,CASSPPGPSGEAFF
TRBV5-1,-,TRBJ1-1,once,TGCGCCAGCAGCTTGGGGCACCTGGGCGCTGAAGCTTTCTTT,CASSLGHLGAEAFF
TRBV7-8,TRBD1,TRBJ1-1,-,TGTGCCAGCAGCTACCGGACAGGGGCTCCTGTGAACACTGAAGCTTTCTTT,CASSYRTGAPVNTEAFF
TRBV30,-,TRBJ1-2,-,TGTGCCTGGAGCAAGGGGGTAACAGGCTACACCTTC,CAWSKGVTGYTF
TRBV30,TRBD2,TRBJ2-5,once,TGTGCCTGGAGTGTGACTAGCGGGACCCAGTACTTC,CAWSVTSGTQYF
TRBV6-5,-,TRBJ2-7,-,TGTGCCAGCAGTTACAACAGGGCCTACGAGCAGTACTTC,CASSYNRAYEQYF
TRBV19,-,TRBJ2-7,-,TGTGCCAGTAGTTTTGGGGGGACATCTTCCTACGAGCAGTACTTC,CASSFGGTSSYEQYF
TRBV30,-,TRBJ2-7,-,TGTGCCTGGGGGGGCCGCCTCTCCGAGCAGTACTTC,CAWGGRLSEQYF
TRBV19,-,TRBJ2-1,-,TGTGCCAGTAAATTCGGGAGCTCCTACAATGAGCAGTTCTTC,CASKFGSSYNEQFF
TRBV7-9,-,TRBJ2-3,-,TGTGCCAGCAGCCCCCAAGATACGCAGTATTTT,CASSPQDTQYF
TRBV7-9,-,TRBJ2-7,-,TGTGCCAGCAGCTTAACCGGAGGGGGCTACGAGCAGTACTTC,CASSLTGGGYEQYF
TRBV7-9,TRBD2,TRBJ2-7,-,TGTGCCAGCGGGCGGGAGAACTACGAGCAGTACTTC,CASGRENYEQYF
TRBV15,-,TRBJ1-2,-,TGTGCCACCAGCAGAGATGTCAACAACTATGGCTACACCTTC,CATSRDVNNYGYTF
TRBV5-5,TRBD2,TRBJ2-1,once,TGTGCCAGCAGCTTGTCAGGGACTAGCGGGATATATGAGCAGTTCTTC,CASSLSGTSGIYEQFF
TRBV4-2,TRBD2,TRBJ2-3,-,TGTGCCAGCAGCCAGACTAGCGGTTACACAGATACGCAGTATTTT,CASSQTSGYTDTQYF
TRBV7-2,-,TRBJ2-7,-,TGTGCCAGCAGCTTTACTTCGACGGGAACCTACGAGCAGTACTTC,CASSFTSTGTYEQYF
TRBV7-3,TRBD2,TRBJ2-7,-,TGTGCCAGCAGCTTGGCTAGCGGAGCCTACGAGCAGTACTTC,CASSLASGAYEQYF
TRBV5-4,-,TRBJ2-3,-,TGTGCCAGCAGCTTGGGCGGGATGGGCACAGATACGCAGTATTTT,CASSLGGMGTDTQYF
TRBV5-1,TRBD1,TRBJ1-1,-,TGCGCCAGCAGCTTAGACCAGACGGTCCGACAGGGACCTTTCTTT,CASSLDQTVRQGPFF
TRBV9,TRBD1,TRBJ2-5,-,TGTGCCAGCAGCCCCCGGGACAGGGAAGAGACCCAGTACTTC,CASSPRDREETQYF
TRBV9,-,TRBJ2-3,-,TGTGCCAGCAGCCTCACTTTTGTACCGGATGATACGCAGTATTTT,CASSLTFVPDDTQYF
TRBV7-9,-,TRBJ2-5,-,TGTGCCAGCAGCTTAAGCTCAGAGACCCAGTACTTC,CASSLSSETQYF
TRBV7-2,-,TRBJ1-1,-,TGTGCCAGCAGCTTAGCGAGAAGGGGACTAGTGGGGCATTCTATGAACACTGAAGCTTTCTTT,CASSLARRGLVGHSMNTEAFF
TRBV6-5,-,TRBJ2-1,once,TGTGCCAGCAGCTCACTAAAGTGGAACGAGCAGTTCTTC,CASSSLKWNEQFF
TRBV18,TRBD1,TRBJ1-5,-,TGTGCCAGCACCCCAGGGGGCGAGATTCAGCCCCAGCATTTT,CASTPGGEIQPQHF
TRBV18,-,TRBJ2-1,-,TGTGCCAGCTCACAACGGTACAATGAGCAGTTCTTC,CASSQRYNEQFF
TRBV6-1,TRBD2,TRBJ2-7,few,TGTGCCAGCAGTGAAAATTGGCTAGCGGACTACGAGCAGTACTTC,CASSENWLADYEQYF
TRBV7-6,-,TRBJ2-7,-,TGTGCCAGCAGCCACTTCGGTGAAGTCTACGAGCAGTACTTC,CASSHFGEVYEQYF
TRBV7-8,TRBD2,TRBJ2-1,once,TGTGCCAGCAGCCGGGACTACAACTACAATGAGCAGTTCTTC,CASSRDYNYNEQFF
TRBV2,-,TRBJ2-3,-,TGTGCCAGCAGTTACCAGCGGGTCGCAGATACGCAGTATTTT,CASSYQRVADTQYF
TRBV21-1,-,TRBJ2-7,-,TGTGCCAGCAGCGCCGAAGCTTCCTACGAGCAGTACTTC,CASSAEASYEQYF
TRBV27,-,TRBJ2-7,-,TGTGCCAGCAGTTCCCCATACCAACACCACGAGCAGTACTTC,CASSSPYQHHEQYF
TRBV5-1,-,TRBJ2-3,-,TGCGCCAGCAGCCAAATCGAACCCACAGATACGCAGTATTTT,CASSQIEPTDTQYF
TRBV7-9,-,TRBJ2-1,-,TGTGCCAGCAGCCTCCAGGGGAGACTGGACTACAATGAGCAGTTCTTC,CASSLQGRLDYNEQFF
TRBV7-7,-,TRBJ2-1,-,TGTGCTAGCAGCTTAGTTTTCGACAATGAGCAGTTCTTC,CASSLVFDNEQFF
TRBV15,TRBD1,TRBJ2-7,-,TGTGCCACCAGCAGATACAGGGGTAGCTCCTACGAGCAGTACTTC,CATSRYRGSSYEQYF
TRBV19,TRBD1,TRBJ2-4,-,TGTGCCAGTAGCCGGGACAGGGTCGGTACCGGAAACATTCAGTACTTC,CASSRDRVGTGNIQYF
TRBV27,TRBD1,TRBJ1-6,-,TGTGCCAGCAGTGACCACAGGGGGAGCTCCTATAATTCACCCCTCCACTTT,CASSDHRGSSYNSPLHF